Reported below is one TCR beta chain. This record belongs to a study of blood T cell repertoires in COVID-19. Study context: The origin of the acute and convalescent COVID-19 samples was the United States, Italy and Spain.

Trimming shortened V by 0 bases and J by 7 bases, and 15 bases separated the two germline ends. Germline V lookup: CDR1 LGHNA, CDR2 YSLEER. The CDR3 is 15 residues long. The protocol was immunoSEQ multiplex PCR, while the TCRdb copy is restricted to in-frame clones and leaves out a portion. The table has 150,000 to 200,000 clones, over 75% seen once. This sequence was found in a man aged 65 to 85 with acute or convalescent COVID-19. The source material was peripheral blood. V and J are TRBV4-3 and TRBJ1-1, with a possible D match to TRBD1 (5 bases). The CDR3 bases are TGCGCCAGCAGCCAAGATTTTCGTGGAGGGGATGAAGCTTTCTTT. Its translation is CASSQDFRGGDEAFF.